The 5 T cell receptor beta chains presented below share a single source sample, sequenced in a study of identical twins. TCRdb independently ran MiXCR on the 5' RACE reads; one entry per CDR3 protein. Of some 1,700,000 distinct CDR3 sequences detected, around a third appear once; the ten largest clones hold less than 0.35%. The sample consisted of cord blood. These receptors were taken from a newborn girl in good health.

This clonotype was counted only a few times. The chain uses TRBV3-1 and TRBJ1-1; maybe TRBD1 (5 bases). Germline CDR1 and CDR2: LGHDT and YNNKEL (reference sequence). V lost 1 base and J 5 bases, leaving 11 bases between the germline ends. This CDR3 is built from 14 residues. CDR3 protein: CASSQAGGGTEAFF. The CDR3 nucleotides read TGTGCCAGCAGCCAAGCGGGGGGAGGAACTGAAGCTTTCTTT.

V usage is TRBV20-1 and J usage is TRBJ2-1; 13 bases fit TRBD2. The germline CDR1 and CDR2 sequences are DFQATT and SNEGSKA (reference sequence). CDR3 length: 14 residues. CDR3: CRVKTSGRNNEQFF. CDR3 DNA sequence: TGCAGGGTTAAGACTAGCGGGAGGAATAATGAGCAGTTCTTC.

J is TRBJ2-3 and V is TRBV10-3; 7 positions match TRBD1. This CDR3 is 15 amino acids long. Losses at the gene ends were 8 bases for V and 0 bases for J; bases not matched to a gene: 8. CDR1 and CDR2 from the germline V gene are ENHRY and SYGVKD. The CDR3 loop reads CAIGSDRASTDTQYF. CDR3 in DNA: TGTGCCATCGGAAGCGACAGGGCTAGCACAGATACGCAGTATTTT.

This clonotype was seen a handful of times. The chain combines TRBV6-6 with TRBJ1-2, with 7 bases matching TRBD1. Looked up from germline, CDR1 is MNHNY and CDR2 is SVGAGI (reference sequence). The V gene end was trimmed by 4 bases and the J gene end by 8 bases; junction bases not matched to a gene: 13. This CDR3 spans 15 amino acids. The CDR3 sequence is CASSSQRGRNGGYTF. Here the CDR3 DNA reads TGTGCCAGCAGTTCGCAGAGGGGGCGGAACGGCGGCTACACCTTC.

J is TRBJ2-3 and V is TRBV5-1; 10 bases fit TRBD1. Germline-derived CDR1 and CDR2 are SGHRS and YFSETQ. Trimming cost V 5 bases and J 7 bases; bases outside gene matches: 13. The CDR3 contains 16 residues. CDR3 amino acids: CASSLSGTGEANTQYF. Written as DNA, the CDR3 is TGCGCCAGCAGTTTATCCGGGACAGGGGAGGCGAATACGCAGTATTTT.